Ten or more counts support the clone carrying this TCR beta chain. The antigen is not known. Those with hyperthyroidism were 18 to 65 years old, newly diagnosed, and ill for under 2 months. The trim removed 11 bases at V and 3 bases at J, leaving 11 bases unmatched. CDR3 size: 15 residues. Germline-derived CDR1 and CDR2 are SNHLY and FYNNEI. This sample was taken from a study of T cells in Graves' hyperthyroidism and ophthalmopathy. Whole-study findings and limits: Model output signaled ophthalmopathy a median approximately 6 months ahead of onset.

Amplification of TCR beta CDR3 regions was performed using RNA transcripts as template. The HTBI set primed first-round TCR CDR3 RT-PCR. Each CDR3 protein gets one entry after TCRdb re-called the multiplex PCR reads with MiXCR. The sample has some 510,000 distinct CDR3 sequences; around 21% are singletons. The TCR sequence derives from a man between 18 and 35 years old with Graves' hyperthyroidism. Sequencing was carried out using blood. The chain has TRBV2 and TRBJ1-1, with 11 bases that match TRBD1. This chain's CDR3 is CASEGDRGAYTEAFF. The CDR3 nucleotides are TGTGCCTCCGAGGGGGACAGGGGGGCCTACACTGAAGCTTTCTTT.